This T cell receptor beta chain was identified during a study of shared clonotypes between healthy human individuals. Findings of the study overall: Clonotypes not shared had lower generation probabilities than those common to all four donors.

All of the donors resided in Nashville, Tennessee, and each was a Caucasian adult. The method was immunoSEQ multiplex PCR; TCRdb's version includes in-frame clones alone and lacks a portion of them. Of approximately 350,000 clones listed, 90% to 98% are singletons. CDR1 and CDR2 (germline): DFQATT, SNEGSKA (reference sequence). This CDR3 is built from 11 residues. On this clone: What it recognizes is unknown.

This clonotype was obtained from a man younger than 45 in good health. Sequencing used memory CD8+ T cells sorted from blood. The sample's subset: CD45RO+ cells pooled with CCR7-negative TemRA cells. The chain recombines TRBV20-1 with TRBJ2-1; no reliable D call. The CDR3 here is CSSSSYNEQFF. Written as DNA, the CDR3 is TGCAGCTCTAGCTCCTACAATGAGCAGTTCTTC.